Following are 16 T cell receptor beta chains from one sample sequenced in a study of OX40 agonist ivuxolimab in advanced cancers. The protocol was immunoSEQ multiplex PCR, while the TCRdb copy is restricted to in-frame clones and leaves out a portion. The sample comprises roughly 65,000 clones, around 90% of which are singletons, and about 10% rests with the top ten. Sequencing used CD4+ or CD8+ T cells sorted from blood, obtained in a trial of the OX40 agonist ivuxolimab. The origin of the receptors is an adult with an advanced solid tumor such as melanoma, head and neck, liver or kidney cancer.

Concerning this clone itself: Since the CDR3 does not end with the conserved phenylalanine or tryptophan, this likely comes from a read error. Because the CDR3's place on the DNA is in doubt, the DNA is left out and the CDR3 is given as listed by TCRdb. The chain combines TRBV10-3 with TRBJ1-4. The CDR3 is 10 residues long, ends included. Germline CDR1 and CDR2: ENHRY and SYGVKD. The CDR3 sequence: CAIRKRLLPV.

This clone was found once. V is TRBV20-1 and J is TRBJ2-7; D is uncertain. Trimming took off 3 bases at V and 4 bases at J, with 7 bases between the two ends. The CDR3 runs to 11 residues. Germline CDR1 reads DFQATT; CDR2 reads SNEGSKA (reference sequence). Written as DNA, the CDR3 is TGCAGTGCTAGTTTGGAATACGAGCAGTACTTC. The encoded protein is CSASLEYEQYF.

CDR3 in amino acids: CAWISGRESSYNEQFF. The CDR3 nucleotides read TGTGCCTGGATTAGCGGGAGGGAGAGCTCCTACAATGAGCAGTTCTTC. The chain joins TRBV30 to TRBJ2-1; TRBD2 matches 11 bases. Germline loops: CDR1 GTSNPN, CDR2 SVGIG (reference sequence). The CDR3 loop spans 16 amino acids. V trimming: 4 bases; J trimming: 0 bases; junction bases outside the gene matches: 5.

In this sample, this clone turned up once. CDR3 protein: CASSMDRGLSGELFF. CDR3 bases: TGCGCCAGCAGCATGGACAGGGGGCTGAGCGGGGAGCTGTTTTTT. V gene TRBV5-1 combines with J gene TRBJ2-2; 11 bases match TRBD1. Germline V lookup: CDR1 SGHRS, CDR2 YFSETQ. The junction had 6 bases not matched to a gene; V was cut back by 4 bases and J by 7 bases. The CDR3 length is 15 residues.

V is TRBV2 and J is TRBJ2-1; no firm D call. Trimming removed 3 bases at V and 2 bases at J, with 5 bases between. The CDR3 runs 13 residues. CDR1 is SNHLY and CDR2 is FYNNEI in the germline V gene. This chain's CDR3 is CASSDSAYNEQFF. The CDR3 region has the DNA TGTGCCAGCAGTGACTCTGCCTACAATGAGCAGTTCTTC.

The V call is TRBV7-6, the J call TRBJ1-5, with D perhaps matching TRBD1 (5 bases). The germline gives CDR1 SGHVS, CDR2 FNYEAQ. With 1 base removed from V and 0 bases from J, the gap between germline ends came to 13 bases. This CDR3 comprises 17 residues. CDR3 DNA: TGTGCCAGCAGCTTAGGGGGGGATTTTTATAGCAATCAGCCCCAGCATTTT. The encoded protein is CASSLGGDFYSNQPQHF.

J is TRBJ2-7 and V is TRBV4-2, with TRBD1 matching over 7 bases. Germline trimming cut 0 bases from V and 0 bases from J; bases unmatched to any gene: 5. Germline values: CDR1 LGHNA, CDR2 YNFKEQ. The CDR3 is made up of 16 amino acids. CDR3 amino acids: CASSQDEAGGSYEQYF. Here the CDR3 DNA reads TGTGCCAGCAGCCAAGATGAGGCAGGGGGCTCCTACGAGCAGTACTTC.

The chain couples TRBV28 to TRBJ1-4; D unresolved. Trimming removed 6 bases from V and 8 bases from J, with 10 bases in between. This CDR3 has 12 amino acids. The germline CDR1 and CDR2 sequences are MDHEN and SYDVKM. The CDR3 region has the DNA TGTGCCAGCAGAACCCGCAGAGAAAAACTGTTTTTT. Amino acid sequence: CASRTRREKLFF.

The rearrangement uses TRBV19 and TRBJ1-4; D is perhaps TRBD1 (6 bases). The CDR3 consists of 12 residues. Germline assignment: CDR1 LNHDA and CDR2 SQIVND (reference sequence). V dropped 6 bases and J dropped 8 bases, with 10 bases sitting between them. The CDR3 spells CASSNRVEKLFF. The CDR3 nucleotides are TGTGCCAGTAGCAACAGGGTGGAAAAACTGTTTTTT.

The genes are TRBV6-6 and TRBJ1-2; 9 nucleotides agree with TRBD1. The V and J ends lost 2 bases and 5 bases, in that order; junction bases with no gene match: 3. This CDR3 is 14 amino acids long. From germline, CDR1 is MNHNY and CDR2 SVGAGI (reference sequence). CDR3 region: CASSYLDRGYGYTF. CDR3 DNA sequence: TGTGCCAGCAGTTACCTGGACAGGGGATATGGCTACACCTTC.

The CDR3 sequence is CASSLAGVSSYEQYF. The CDR3 region has the DNA TGTGCCAGCAGCTTGGCGGGAGTGAGCTCCTACGAGCAGTACTTC. The gene calls are TRBV7-2 and TRBJ2-7, with TRBD2 matching over 7 bases. Germline assignment: CDR1 SGHTA and CDR2 FQGNSA. This CDR3 contains 15 residues. V was pared by 3 bases and J by 0 bases, with 5 bases of the junction left unmatched.

The rearrangement joins TRBV18 to TRBJ2-2; 8 bases align to TRBD1. V lost 2 bases to trimming and J lost 4 bases; unmatched junction nucleotides: 3. The germline V gene encodes CDR1 KGHSH and CDR2 LQKENI. The CDR3 is made up of 15 amino acids. Written as DNA, the CDR3 is TGTGCCAGCTCACCAGAAACAGGGGGCACCGGGGAGCTGTTTTTT. Protein sequence: CASSPETGGTGELFF.

The chain recombines TRBV7-3 with TRBJ2-3, with 7 nucleotides matching TRBD2. The germline CDR1 and CDR2 sequences are SGHTA and FQGTGA. The length of the CDR3 is 15 residues. V was clipped by 1 base and J by 4 bases; unmatched bases: 5. CDR3 residues: CASSLIGGSPDTQYF. In nucleotides, the CDR3 is TGTGCCAGCAGCTTAATTGGCGGGAGCCCAGATACGCAGTATTTT.

This clone occurred once. The V call is TRBV28, the J call TRBJ2-7; D call uncertain. This CDR3 has 11 residues. V was cut by 2 bases and J by 5 bases, with 4 bases left in between. Germline V gene sequence: CDR1 MDHEN, CDR2 SYDVKM. The CDR3 loop is CASSLRDEQYF. DNA for the CDR3: TGTGCCAGCAGTTTAAGGGACGAGCAGTACTTC.

This chain joins TRBV27 and TRBJ2-7; 10 bases are a match to TRBD2. CDR1 and CDR2 from the germline V gene are MNHEY and SMNVEV (reference sequence). Losses at the gene ends were 8 bases for V and 2 bases for J; bases not matched to a gene: 6. The CDR3 consists of 14 residues. DNA for the CDR3: TGTGCCAGCGCGACTAGCGGGCTTCCCTACGAGCAGTACTTC. Translation: CASATSGLPYEQYF.

The chain couples TRBV7-2 to TRBJ2-7, with D possibly matching TRBD1 (5 bases). Trimming removed 5 bases at V and 3 bases at J, with 17 bases between. Germline V gene lookup returns CDR1 SGHTA and CDR2 FQGNSA. CDR3 length equals 15 residues. This chain's CDR3 is CASSLLSLQGYEQYF. The CDR3 region has the DNA TGTGCCAGCAGCCTGCTGAGTCTGCAGGGCTACGAGCAGTACTTC.